The clone carrying this TCR beta chain came up a few times. What it recognizes is unknown. Reverse transcription of all isolated RNA meant that expressed TCRB transcripts were sequenced. The assay was immunoSEQ multiplex PCR, and TCRdb's table has in-frame clones only and misses some. The sample has some 290,000 clones, about 24% seen once; the top ten hold about 0.012%. With 5 bases clipped from V and 2 bases from J, the junction kept 2 bases outside the gene matches. Germline lookup yields CDR1 SGHTA and CDR2 FQGTGA. The CDR3 length is 15 residues. The data belong to a study of beta chain features in type 1 diabetes. Study-wide points: Shortening that was moderate but significant affected the TCRB CDR3s of Type 1 diabetes patients in all four CD4+ subsets.

The rearrangement links TRBV7-3 to TRBJ2-1; 11 nucleotides match TRBD2. This clonotype was obtained from a woman aged 25 to 39 with type 1 diabetes. Sequenced input: naive CD4+ T cells from blood. The CDR3 coding sequence is TGTGCCAGCAGCATAGCGGGAGGGACCTACAATGAGCAGTTCTTC. It is translated as CASSIAGGTYNEQFF.